One sample yielded the 12 T cell receptor beta chains listed below, sequenced in a study of cytomegalovirus exposure and HLA in healthy donors. Primers for the PCR totalled 60 Vbeta and 13 Jbeta. Sequenced by immunoSEQ multiplex PCR; TCRdb stores in-frame clones only, minus some. The repertoire holds around 70,000 clones, with 78% as singletons. The sequenced sample consisted of PBMCs. Source of these receptors: a girl under 18 in good health and CMV-seropositive.

V is TRBV5-1 and J is TRBJ2-1; 13 bases match TRBD2. In germline, CDR1 is SGHRS, CDR2 YFSETQ. J lost 6 bases, V lost 2 bases, and 8 bases had no gene match. The CDR3 has 17 amino acids. The CDR3 region is CASSFAQGLAGVNEQFF. The CDR3 DNA reads as TGCGCCAGCAGCTTCGCCCAAGGACTAGCGGGAGTCAATGAGCAGTTCTTC. Full variable domain (rest looked up from reference TRBV5-1 and TRBJ2-1): KAGVTQTPRYLIKTRGQQVTLSCSPISGHRSVSWYQQTPGQGLQFLFEYFSETQRNKGNFPGRFSGRQFSNSRSEMNVSTLELGDSALYLCASSFAQGLAGVNEQFFGPGTRLTVL.

The genes are TRBV28 and TRBJ1-1, with a tentative D call TRBD1 (5 bases). Germline lookup yields CDR1 MDHEN and CDR2 SYDVKM. The V end was cut by 10 bases, the J end by 4 bases, with 16 bases between. This CDR3 comprises 13 residues. The CDR3: CATDSPVSTEAFF. CDR3 DNA: TGTGCCACTGACAGTCCGGTGAGCACTGAAGCTTTCTTT.

The chain's CDR3 is CASHSGTKETQYF. The DNA for the CDR3 is TGTGCCAGCCACTCTGGGACAAAAGAGACCCAGTACTTC. V usage is TRBV28 and J usage is TRBJ2-5; perhaps TRBD1 as D (6 bases). Germline CDR1 is MDHEN and CDR2 is SYDVKM. V was shortened by 8 bases and J by 3 bases, with 13 bases between the two germline ends. The CDR3 length is 13 residues.

This chain links TRBV6-5 with TRBJ2-7; 9 nucleotides align to TRBD1. This CDR3 is built from 15 residues. Germline lookup yields CDR1 MNHEY and CDR2 SVGAGI. Unmatched junction bases numbered 5, after V lost 2 bases and J lost 3 bases. CDR3 in DNA: TGTGCCAGCAGTTACGCCACAGGGGGCAACTACGAGCAGTACTTC. The encoded protein is CASSYATGGNYEQYF.

V is TRBV7-8 and J is TRBJ2-7; 7 nucleotides match TRBD1. V trimming: 3 bases; J trimming: 3 bases; junction bases outside the gene matches: 5. Looked up from germline, CDR1 is SGHVS and CDR2 is FQNEAQ. CDR3 length: 14 residues. The CDR3 DNA is TGTGCCAGCAGCTTTGCGACAGGGAACTACGAGCAGTACTTC. Its protein is CASSFATGNYEQYF.

The genes are TRBV10-3 and TRBJ2-5; D gene uncertain. Germline-derived CDR1 and CDR2 are ENHRY and SYGVKD. Trimming pared 3 bases from V and 7 bases from J, leaving 12 bases between. This CDR3 region has 13 residues. The CDR3 DNA sequence: TGTGCCATCAGTGATAGCCTTGCCGGGACCCAGTACTTC. This gives the protein CAISDSLAGTQYF.

The V gene is TRBV5-6, the J gene TRBJ1-2, with 9 bases fitting TRBD1. V was pared by 4 bases and J by 2 bases, with 6 bases of the junction left unmatched. The CDR3 has 15 amino acids. Germline V lookup: CDR1 SGHDT, CDR2 YYEEEE. As DNA, the CDR3 is TGTGCCAGCAGCGGGCCGACAGGGGGGAACTATGGCTACACCTTC. This encodes CASSGPTGGNYGYTF.

The chain combines TRBV11-2 with TRBJ1-2; TRBD1 matches at 10 bases. V was clipped by 1 base and J by 1 base; unmatched bases: 9. Germline V gene lookup returns CDR1 SGHAT and CDR2 FQNNGV. The CDR3 is made up of 18 amino acids. The CDR3 sequence is CASSLATGGGSDNYGYTF. Written as DNA, the CDR3 is TGTGCCAGCAGCTTAGCGACAGGGGGCGGTTCAGATAACTATGGCTACACCTTC.

V is TRBV30 and J is TRBJ2-7; 7 nucleotides align to TRBD1. This CDR3 spans 20 amino acids. V gave up 0 bases and J gave up 0 bases; unmatched junction bases: 20. The germline V gene has CDR1 GTSNPN and CDR2 SVGIG (reference sequence). The CDR3 DNA reads as TGTGCCTGGAGTGTAAAAAGGGCCAGGGGGTTAGGAGGAGGCTCCTACGAGCAGTACTTC. The encoded protein is CAWSVKRARGLGGGSYEQYF.

This clone counts as medium-sized. The rearrangement links TRBV7-9 to TRBJ2-7; TRBD1 aligns across 7 bases. V lost 5 bases and J lost 5; bases outside the gene matches: 6. Germline V lookup: CDR1 SEHNR, CDR2 FQNEAQ (reference sequence). CDR3 length equals 13 residues. This CDR3 reads CASSQTTGNEQYF. The CDR3 DNA sequence: TGTGCCAGCAGCCAGACGACAGGGAACGAGCAGTACTTC.

This chain links TRBV7-9 with TRBJ2-7; 8 nucleotides match TRBD2. The CDR3 sequence is 14 residues long. Looked up from germline, CDR1 is SEHNR and CDR2 is FQNEAQ (reference sequence). Trimming took 1 base from V and 3 from J; bases not matched to a gene: 2. CDR3 in DNA: TGTGCCAGCAGCTTAGGCGGGACTAGCTACGAGCAGTACTTC. Translating gives CASSLGGTSYEQYF.

The chain carries TRBV30 and TRBJ1-4; 7 bases agree with TRBD1. V shed 3 bases and J 7 bases; nucleotides not matched to a gene: 2. The germline V gene has CDR1 GTSNPN and CDR2 SVGIG (reference sequence). There are 12 residues in the CDR3. The CDR3 region has the DNA TGTGCCTGGAGGACAGGGACTGAAAAACTGTTTTTT. This gives the protein CAWRTGTEKLFF.